This T cell receptor (beta chain) was recorded in a study of a mutant IDH1 vaccine in newly diagnosed glioma. Study overall: Patients got radiotherapy, temozolomide, or both beforehand, and most got both.

V gave up 5 bases and J gave up 2 bases, with 17 bases separating them. Germline V gene sequence: CDR1 SEHNR, CDR2 FQNEAQ (reference sequence). The CDR3 runs to 16 residues. Of note for this clone: The antigen remains undetermined.

Time point in this sample: week 11, during vaccination. Each dose of the vaccine consisted of 300 ug of mutant IDH1 20-mer peptide, with topical imiquimod. Produced via immunoSEQ multiplex PCR; TCRdb's table is partial and in-frame only. The table records some 59,000 clones, around 91% of them present only once. The specimen was PBMCs, collected from a glioma patient whose treatment included an IDH1 peptide vaccine. The J gene is TRBJ2-3, the V gene TRBV7-9, with D tentatively TRBD2 (6 bases). The receptor's source is a man in his forties with glioma. The CDR3 sequence: CASSPPGSGLTDTQYF. Written as DNA, the CDR3 is TGTGCCAGCAGCCCCCCTGGAAGCGGGCTCACAGATACGCAGTATTTT.